These T cell receptor beta chains were read from a single sample in a study of cytomegalovirus exposure and HLA in healthy donors. TCRdb keeps only in-frame clones here, not all; method: immunoSEQ multiplex PCR. The data hold roughly 180,000 clones, with around 80% observed a single time. The sequenced material came from PBMCs. These TCRs come from a woman in her 30s in good health and CMV-seropositive. Both conserved end residues are part of each CDR3. Each record gives: V gene, CDR3 protein.

v_gene: TRBV4-1
CDR3aa: CASSPGQGAGTQYF

v_gene: TRBV11-1
CDR3aa: CASSFTSGGTNEQFF

v_gene: TRBV4-3
CDR3aa: CASSQERYPAGNTGELFF

v_gene: TRBV18
CDR3aa: CASSPPAVANEQFF

v_gene: TRBV5-1
CDR3aa: CASSLGEPTNEQFF

v_gene: TRBV7-3
CDR3aa: CASSSYNTDTQYF

v_gene: TRBV28
CDR3aa: CASSSGTAVQETQYF

v_gene: TRBV13
CDR3aa: CASSSSYRVTEAFF

v_gene: TRBV7-3
CDR3aa: CASSSEGHTEAFF

v_gene: TRBV7-9
CDR3aa: CASRRVLAGLSGGYNEQFF

v_gene: TRBV28
CDR3aa: CASSLTPIATEAFF

v_gene: TRBV18
CDR3aa: CASSPYNQPQHF

v_gene: TRBV4-1
CDR3aa: CASSLIRGTSGGVGELFF

v_gene: TRBV11-2
CDR3aa: CASSPAGKDTQYF

v_gene: TRBV7-2
CDR3aa: CASSLRVSEGARVSYEQYF